One and the same sample provided the 24 T cell receptor beta chains below, sequenced in a study of T cells in Graves' hyperthyroidism and ophthalmopathy. Regions amplified from RNA transcripts were the TCR beta CDR3 regions. First-round RT-PCR with HTBI primers amplified the TCR CDR3 region. One entry per CDR3 protein results from TCRdb running MiXCR on the multiplex PCR reads. The sample yields under 400,000 distinct CDR3 sequences, about a sixth seen once. Source material: blood. These receptors were collected from a middle-aged woman with Graves' ophthalmopathy.

This chain links TRBV6-1 with TRBJ2-2; the D gene is possibly TRBD1 (5 bases). Trimming pared 6 bases from V and 2 bases from J, leaving 13 bases between. CDR3 length equals 15 residues. Germline V CDR1 and CDR2: MNHNS, SASEGT. The chain's CDR3 is CASSNGHINTGELFF. CDR3 nucleotide sequence: TGTGCCAGCAGCAACGGACACATCAACACCGGGGAGCTGTTTTTT.

This clonotype was found many times. For the CDR3, the DNA is TGTGCCACCAGTATAGCAAGCGATCAGCCCCAGCATTTT. Encoded protein: CATSIASDQPQHF. V gene TRBV24-1 combines with J gene TRBJ1-5; no definite D call. Germline assignment: CDR1 KGHDR and CDR2 SFDVKD. The CDR3 consists of 13 residues. Trimming removed 6 bases at V and 5 bases at J, with 10 bases between.

This clonotype was recorded many times. This chain uses TRBV5-1 with TRBJ1-3; D call uncertain. The ends were cut back, 4 bases at V and 0 bases at J, with 17 bases in the middle. Germline-derived CDR1 and CDR2 are SGHRS and YFSETQ. The CDR3 length is 17 residues. CDR3 DNA: TGCGCCAGCAGCCGCCTCAGCGGTCGAAGCTCTGGAAACACCATATATTTT. It is translated as CASSRLSGRSSGNTIYF.

This clonotype has at least ten counts. This chain joins TRBV7-9 and TRBJ1-1, with a weak D call TRBD1 (5 bases). CDR3 size: 16 residues. Germline CDR1 is SEHNR and CDR2 is FQNEAQ (reference sequence). Trimming stripped 2 bases from V and 1 base from J, with 14 bases between. CDR3 sequence reads: CASSLKTGEGNTEAFF. Written as DNA, the CDR3 is TGTGCCAGCAGCTTAAAAACGGGGGAGGGGAACACTGAAGCTTTCTTT.

This clonotype was detected a few times. This chain uses TRBV12-3 or TRBV12-4 with TRBJ2-7, with 7 positions matching TRBD2. The CDR3 contains 14 residues. The trim removed 5 bases at V and 1 base at J, leaving 5 bases unmatched. CDR3 DNA: TGTGCCAGCAGTAGCGGGGAGGCTTCCTACGAGCAGTACTTC. Translated, it gives CASSSGEASYEQYF.

With respect to this clonotype: A much larger clone differs from this one at a single base, so this may be a read error. The CDR3 DNA sequence: TGTGTCAGCAGCCCCGGACAGGGGGGGGCCTACGAGCAGTACTTC. It is translated as CVSSPGQGGAYEQYF. This rearrangement joins TRBV11-2 to TRBJ2-7; the match to TRBD1 covers 10 bases. CDR1 and CDR2 (germline): SGHAT, FQNNGV. The CDR3 is made up of 15 amino acids.

In its sample, this clonotype was seen many times. This chain uses TRBV30 with TRBJ1-2, with no clear D. Germline-derived CDR1 and CDR2 are GTSNPN and SVGIG (reference sequence). V lost 0 bases, J lost 7 bases, and 18 bases lay in between. The CDR3 is 15 residues long. CDR3 residues: CAWSVLISGAGGYTF. In DNA form, the CDR3 reads TGTGCCTGGAGTGTACTAATTTCAGGCGCCGGTGGCTACACCTTC. The variable domain in full, with the rest retrieved from reference TRBV30 and TRBJ1-2, is SQTIHQWPATLVQPVGSPLSLECTVEGTSNPNLYWYRQAAGRGLQLLFYSVGIGQISSEVPQNLSASRPQDRQFILSSKKLLLSDSGFYLCAWSVLISGAGGYTFGSGTRLTVV.

This clonotype showed up many times. The chain couples TRBV24-1 to TRBJ2-5; D might be TRBD1 or TRBD2, each matching 5 bases. Trimming removed 3 bases from V and 5 bases from J, with 15 bases in between. The CDR3 covers 15 residues. The V gene's germline CDR1 is KGHDR and CDR2 SFDVKD. CDR3 sequence: CATSDTEGHGETQYF. The CDR3 nucleotides are TGTGCCACCAGTGATACCGAGGGGCATGGGGAGACCCAGTACTTC.

The sample holds many counts of this clonotype. This rearrangement joins TRBV20-1 to TRBJ2-7; D is undetermined. Looked up from germline, CDR1 is DFQATT and CDR2 is SNEGSKA (reference sequence). The CDR3 sequence is 13 residues long. V gave up 3 bases and J gave up 2 bases, with 11 bases separating them. The CDR3 spells CSARGPIAYEQYF. DNA for the CDR3: TGCAGTGCTAGGGGCCCGATAGCCTACGAGCAGTACTTC.

This clonotype was seen at least ten times. The CDR3 sequence is CASSLTRPGTGPDTQYF. The CDR3 coding sequence is TGTGCCAGCAGCCTAACTCGACCCGGGACAGGGCCTGATACGCAGTATTTT. This chain connects TRBV12-3 or TRBV12-4 to TRBJ2-3; 9 bases align to TRBD1. This CDR3 is built from 17 residues. V shed 6 bases and J 6 bases; nucleotides not matched to a gene: 16.

This clonotype was observed a few times. The V and J genes are TRBV3-1 and TRBJ1-5, with no clear D. The V gene lost 1 base and the J gene lost 0 bases, with 4 bases spanning the gap. This CDR3 is 14 amino acids long. Germline V gene data show CDR1 as LGHDT and CDR2 as YNNKEL (reference sequence). The CDR3 nucleotides are TGTGCCAGCAGCCAAGTTTTTAGCAATCAGCCCCAGCATTTT. Translated: CASSQVFSNQPQHF. The whole variable domain, remainder taken from reference TRBV3-1 and TRBJ1-5, is DTAVSQTPKYLVTQMGNDKSIKCEQNLGHDTMYWYKQDSKKFLKIMFSYNNKELIINETVPNRFSPKSPDKAHLNLHINSLELGDSAVYFCASSQVFSNQPQHFGDGTRLSIL.

At least ten counts were recorded for this clonotype. The chain's CDR3 is CSVRKGPLNTEAFF. For the CDR3, the DNA is TGCAGTGTACGGAAGGGGCCCCTTAACACTGAAGCTTTCTTT. The gene calls are TRBV20-1 and TRBJ1-1, with D maybe TRBD1 (5 bases). Germline V gene sequence: CDR1 DFQATT, CDR2 SNEGSKA (reference sequence). Trimming cost V 7 bases and J 2 bases, with 17 bases left between them. The CDR3 loop spans 14 amino acids.

This clonotype was found many times. This chain joins TRBV29-1 and TRBJ1-1; TRBD1 is a possible D gene (5 bases). Trimming removed 3 bases from V and 10 bases from J, with 18 bases in between. Germline V CDR1 and CDR2: SQVTM, ANQGSEA. The CDR3 runs 13 residues. CDR3 nucleotides: TGCAGCGTTGATAGTATGGCGGGGAGGGGAGCTTTCTTT. Encoded protein: CSVDSMAGRGAFF.

This clonotype occurred many times. This chain uses TRBV25-1 with TRBJ1-2; no firm D call. The CDR3 has 12 amino acids. V lost 3 bases and J 5 bases, leaving 7 bases between the germline ends. The germline CDR1 and CDR2 sequences are MGHDK and SYGVNS. The DNA for the CDR3 is TGTGCCAGCAGTGACCGGTTTTATGGCTACACCTTC. It codes for CASSDRFYGYTF.

This clonotype appeared many times. The CDR3 is CASSLGLINYEQYF. CDR3 DNA sequence: TGCGCCAGCAGCTTGGGACTTATTAACTACGAGCAGTACTTC. The rearrangement joins TRBV5-1 to TRBJ2-7; D unclear. CDR3 length equals 14 residues. V lost 0 bases and J 3 bases, leaving 10 bases between the germline ends. Per germline, CDR1 SGHRS and CDR2 YFSETQ.

This clonotype was recorded many times. V gene TRBV28 combines with J gene TRBJ2-7; D possibly corresponds to TRBD1 (6 bases). The CDR3 spans 14 residues. In germline, CDR1 is MDHEN, CDR2 SYDVKM. V was clipped by 5 bases and J by 5 bases, with 16 bases between them. This chain's CDR3 is CASSPVQGRNEQYF. For the CDR3, the DNA is TGTGCCAGCAGTCCAGTACAGGGTAGGAACGAGCAGTACTTC. The whole variable domain, remainder taken from reference TRBV28 and TRBJ2-7, is DVKVTQSSRYLVKRTGEKVFLECVQDMDHENMFWYRQDPGLGLRLIYFSYDVKMKEKGDIPEGYSVSREKKERFSLILESASTNQTSMYLCASSPVQGRNEQYFGPGTRLTVT.

This clonotype was found many times. The V and J genes are TRBV20-1 and TRBJ1-3, with D tentatively TRBD1 (6 bases). CDR3 length: 13 residues. V lost 4 bases and J lost 0, with 7 bases in between. The germline V gene has CDR1 DFQATT and CDR2 SNEGSKA (reference sequence). Written as DNA, the CDR3 is TGCAGTGCTAAACAGGGCTCTGGAAACACCATATATTTT. This gives the protein CSAKQGSGNTIYF.

At least ten counts were recorded for this clonotype. The chain has TRBV6-5 and TRBJ2-7; 10 bases match TRBD2. Germline V CDR1 and CDR2: MNHEY, SVGAGI. Losses at the gene ends were 6 bases for V and 6 bases for J; bases not matched to a gene: 11. This CDR3 spans 15 amino acids. DNA of the CDR3: TGTGCCAGCAGAGCCGAAGCGGGAGGGGGTCTCGAGCAGTACTTC. This gives the protein CASRAEAGGGLEQYF.

At least ten counts were recorded for this clonotype. This sequence joins TRBV6-5 and TRBJ2-7; 13 positions match TRBD2. This CDR3 is 14 amino acids long. Trimming at V came to 7 bases and at J to 7 bases, leaving 7 bases not matched to a gene. Germline-derived CDR1 and CDR2 are MNHEY and SVGAGI. The CDR3 loop reads CASNGLAGVGEQYF. The CDR3 DNA reads TGTGCCAGCAACGGACTAGCGGGAGTGGGGGAGCAGTACTTC.

This clonotype was picked up many times. V gene TRBV5-5 combines with J gene TRBJ2-2; unclear D gene. V was pared by 0 bases and J by 6 bases, with 6 bases between. Per germline, CDR1 SGHKS and CDR2 YYEKEE (reference sequence). CDR3 size: 13 residues. Here the CDR3 DNA reads TGTGCCAGCAGCTTGGACCCCCCCGGGGAGCTGTTTTTT. This codes for CASSLDPPGELFF.

This clonotype showed up many times. The gene calls are TRBV19 and TRBJ1-1; TRBD1 aligns across 7 bases. The CDR3 has 13 amino acids. In germline, CDR1 is LNHDA, CDR2 SQIVND (reference sequence). The V segment lost 6 bases and the J segment 4 bases; nucleotides outside the gene matches: 5. In DNA form, the CDR3 reads TGTGCCAGTAGCAACCAGGGGGGCACTGAAGCTTTCTTT. Residues: CASSNQGGTEAFF.

This clonotype was counted at least ten times. V gene TRBV20-1 combines with J gene TRBJ2-7; TRBD1 matches at 9 bases. The CDR3 sequence is 16 residues long. Per germline, CDR1 DFQATT and CDR2 SNEGSKA (reference sequence). Trimming took 3 bases from V and 6 from J; bases not matched to a gene: 15. The CDR3, as DNA: TGCAGTGCTAGGAAGGTTATCCGGGACAGGGACCTCGAGCAGTACTTC. Its protein is CSARKVIRDRDLEQYF.

The sample holds many counts of this clonotype. The rearrangement joins TRBV30 to TRBJ1-2; D not certain. Per germline, CDR1 GTSNPN and CDR2 SVGIG (reference sequence). The CDR3 spans 12 residues. The V gene lost 1 base and the J gene lost 4 bases, with 7 bases spanning the gap. CDR3 bases: TGTGCCTGGAGTGACACGACCTATGGCTACACCTTC. Its protein is CAWSDTTYGYTF.

This clonotype occurred many times. The chain couples TRBV28 to TRBJ1-1; no firm D call. Trimming stripped 3 bases from V and 7 bases from J, with 12 bases between. The germline V gene has CDR1 MDHEN and CDR2 SYDVKM. The CDR3 length is 13 residues. CDR3 residues: CASSFRRTGEAFF. DNA for the CDR3: TGTGCCAGCAGTTTCAGAAGGACGGGTGAAGCTTTCTTT.